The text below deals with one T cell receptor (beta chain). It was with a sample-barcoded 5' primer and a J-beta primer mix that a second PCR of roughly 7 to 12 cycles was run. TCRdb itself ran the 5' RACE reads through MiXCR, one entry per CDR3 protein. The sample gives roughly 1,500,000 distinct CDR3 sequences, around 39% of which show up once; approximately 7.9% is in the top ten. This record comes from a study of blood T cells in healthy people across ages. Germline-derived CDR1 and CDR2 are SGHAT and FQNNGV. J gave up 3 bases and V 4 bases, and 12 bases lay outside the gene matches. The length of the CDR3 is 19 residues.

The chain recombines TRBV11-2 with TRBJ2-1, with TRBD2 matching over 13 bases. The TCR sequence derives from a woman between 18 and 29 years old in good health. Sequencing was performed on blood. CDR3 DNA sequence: TGTGCCAGCAGCTCGCTAGACGGGACTAGCGGGACGTTCTACAATGAGCAGTTCTTC. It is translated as CASSSLDGTSGTFYNEQFF.